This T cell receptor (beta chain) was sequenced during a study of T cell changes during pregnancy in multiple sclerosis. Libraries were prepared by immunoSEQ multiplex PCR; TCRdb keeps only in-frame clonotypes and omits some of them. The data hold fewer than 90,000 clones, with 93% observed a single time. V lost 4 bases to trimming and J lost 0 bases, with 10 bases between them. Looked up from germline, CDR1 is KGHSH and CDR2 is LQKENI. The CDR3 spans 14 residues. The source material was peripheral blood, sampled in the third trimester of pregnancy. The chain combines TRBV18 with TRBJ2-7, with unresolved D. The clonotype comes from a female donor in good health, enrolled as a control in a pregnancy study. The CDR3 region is CASSLAEYSYEQYF. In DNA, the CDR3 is TGTGCCAGCTCACTGGCAGAATACTCCTACGAGCAGTACTTC.